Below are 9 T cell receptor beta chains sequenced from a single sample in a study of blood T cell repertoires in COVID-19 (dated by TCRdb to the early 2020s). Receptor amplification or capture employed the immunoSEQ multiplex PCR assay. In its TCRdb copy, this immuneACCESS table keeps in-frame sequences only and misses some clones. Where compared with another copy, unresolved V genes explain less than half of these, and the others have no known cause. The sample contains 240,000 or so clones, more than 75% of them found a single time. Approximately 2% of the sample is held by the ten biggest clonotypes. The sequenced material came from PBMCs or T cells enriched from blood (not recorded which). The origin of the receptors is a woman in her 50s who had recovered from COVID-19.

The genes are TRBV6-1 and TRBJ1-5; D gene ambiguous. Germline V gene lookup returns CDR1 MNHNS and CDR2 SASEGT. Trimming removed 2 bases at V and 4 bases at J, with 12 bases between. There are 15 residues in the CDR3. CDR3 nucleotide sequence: TGTGCCAGCAGTGAATTTCACAGAACAAATCAGCCCCAGCATTTT. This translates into CASSEFHRTNQPQHF.

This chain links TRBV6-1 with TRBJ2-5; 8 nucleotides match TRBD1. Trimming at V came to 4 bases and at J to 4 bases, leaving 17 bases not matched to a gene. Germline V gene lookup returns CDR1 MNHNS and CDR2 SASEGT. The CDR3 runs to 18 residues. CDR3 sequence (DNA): TGTGCCAGCAGTGCCTACCCAACCCCTGTCGACAGGGGAGAGACCCAGTACTTC. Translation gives CASSAYPTPVDRGETQYF.

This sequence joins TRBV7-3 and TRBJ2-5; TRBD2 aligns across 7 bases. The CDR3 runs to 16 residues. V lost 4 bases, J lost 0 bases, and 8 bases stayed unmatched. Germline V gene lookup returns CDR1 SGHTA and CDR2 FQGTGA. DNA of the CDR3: TGTGCCAGCAGCTCCTCGGGGCGGGGGAACCAAGAGACCCAGTACTTC. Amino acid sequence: CASSSSGRGNQETQYF.

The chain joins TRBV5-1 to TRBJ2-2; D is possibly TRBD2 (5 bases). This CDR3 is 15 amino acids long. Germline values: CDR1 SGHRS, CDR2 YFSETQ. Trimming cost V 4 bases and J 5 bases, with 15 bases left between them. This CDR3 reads CASSPRPWTTGELFF. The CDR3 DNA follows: TGCGCCAGCAGCCCTCGACCCTGGACTACCGGGGAGCTGTTTTTT.

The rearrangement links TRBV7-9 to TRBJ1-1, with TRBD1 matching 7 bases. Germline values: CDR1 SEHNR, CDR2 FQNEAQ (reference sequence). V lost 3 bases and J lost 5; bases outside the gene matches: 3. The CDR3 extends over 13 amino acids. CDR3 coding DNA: TGTGCCAGCAGCTTCATACAGGGGACTGAAGCTTTCTTT. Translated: CASSFIQGTEAFF.

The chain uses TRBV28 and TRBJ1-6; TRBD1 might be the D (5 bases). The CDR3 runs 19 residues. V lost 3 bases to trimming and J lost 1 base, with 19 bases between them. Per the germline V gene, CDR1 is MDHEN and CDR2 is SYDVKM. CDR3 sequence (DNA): TGTGCCAGCAGTTTTAAAGCCGACAGTTCTGATTCCTATAATTCACCCCTCCACTTT. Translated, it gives CASSFKADSSDSYNSPLHF. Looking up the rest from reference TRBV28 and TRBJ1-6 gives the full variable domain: DVKVTQSSRYLVKRTGEKVFLECVQDMDHENMFWYRQDPGLGLRLIYFSYDVKMKEKGDIPEGYSVSREKKERFSLILESASTNQTSMYLCASSFKADSSDSYNSPLHFGNGTRLTVT.

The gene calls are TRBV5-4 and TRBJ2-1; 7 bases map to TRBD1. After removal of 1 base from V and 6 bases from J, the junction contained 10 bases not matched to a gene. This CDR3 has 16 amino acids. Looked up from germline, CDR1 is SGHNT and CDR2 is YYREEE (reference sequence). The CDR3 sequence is CASSLPGPPGGNEQFF. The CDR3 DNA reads TGTGCCAGCAGCTTGCCGGGACCCCCAGGGGGCAATGAGCAGTTCTTC.

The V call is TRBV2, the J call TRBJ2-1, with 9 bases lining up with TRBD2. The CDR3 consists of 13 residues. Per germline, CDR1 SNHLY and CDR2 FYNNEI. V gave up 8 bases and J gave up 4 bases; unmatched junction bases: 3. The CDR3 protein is CASETSGYNEQFF. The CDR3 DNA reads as TGTGCCAGCGAGACTAGCGGTTACAATGAGCAGTTCTTC.

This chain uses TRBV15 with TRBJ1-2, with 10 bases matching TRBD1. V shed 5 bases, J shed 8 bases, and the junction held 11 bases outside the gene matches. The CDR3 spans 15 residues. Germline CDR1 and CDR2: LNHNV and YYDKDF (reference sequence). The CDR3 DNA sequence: TGTGCCACCAGCGGAAGACAGGGGGCAAGAGACGGCTACACCTTC. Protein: CATSGRQGARDGYTF.